A single T cell receptor beta chain is shown here with its context. Its antigen is unidentified. The data stem from a study of cytomegalovirus exposure and HLA in healthy donors. The V end was cut by 2 bases, the J end by 5 bases, with 6 bases between. There are 13 residues in the CDR3. Germline CDR1 reads MNHEY; CDR2 reads SVGAGI. Notes on the study in general: The majority of CMV-associated TCR beta chains were reported as apparently HLA-restricted in a later analysis.

The PCR used 60 Vbeta and 13 Jbeta primers. The data were produced by immunoSEQ multiplex PCR, yet TCRdb's version contains in-frame clones alone and is incomplete. The profile shows under 200,000 clones, over 70% of them singletons. The V and J genes are TRBV6-5 and TRBJ1-4; the D is unclear. Sequencing was done on a sample of PBMCs. This TCR derives from a woman aged 18 to 35 in good health and CMV-seropositive. CDR3 sequence: CASSYQINEKLFF. The DNA of the CDR3 is TGTGCCAGCAGTTACCAGATAAATGAAAAACTGTTTTTT.